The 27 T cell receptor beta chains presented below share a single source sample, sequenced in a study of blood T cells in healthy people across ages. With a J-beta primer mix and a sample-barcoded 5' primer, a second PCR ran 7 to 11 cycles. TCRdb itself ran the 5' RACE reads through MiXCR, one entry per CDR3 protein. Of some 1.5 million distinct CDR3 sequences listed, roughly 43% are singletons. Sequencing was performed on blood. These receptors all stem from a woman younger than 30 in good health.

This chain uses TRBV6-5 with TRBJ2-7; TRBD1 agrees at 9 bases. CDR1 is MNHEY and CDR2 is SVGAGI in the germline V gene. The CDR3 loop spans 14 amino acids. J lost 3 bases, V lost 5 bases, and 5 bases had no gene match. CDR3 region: CASSVRDRVYEQYF. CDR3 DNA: TGTGCCAGCAGTGTCCGGGACAGGGTCTACGAGCAGTACTTC.

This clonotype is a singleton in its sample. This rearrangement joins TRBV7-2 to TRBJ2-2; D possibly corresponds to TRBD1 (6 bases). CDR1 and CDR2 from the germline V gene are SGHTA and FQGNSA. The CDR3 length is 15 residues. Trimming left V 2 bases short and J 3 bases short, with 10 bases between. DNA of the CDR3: TGTGCCAGCAGCTTAAACAGGGCGGACACCGGGGAGCTGTTTTTT. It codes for CASSLNRADTGELFF.

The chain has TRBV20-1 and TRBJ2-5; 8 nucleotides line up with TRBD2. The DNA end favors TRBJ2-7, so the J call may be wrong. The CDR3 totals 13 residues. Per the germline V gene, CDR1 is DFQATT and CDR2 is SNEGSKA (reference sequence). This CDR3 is CSARESSGREQYF. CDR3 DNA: TGCAGTGCTAGAGAGTCTAGCGGGCGCGAGCAGTACTTC.

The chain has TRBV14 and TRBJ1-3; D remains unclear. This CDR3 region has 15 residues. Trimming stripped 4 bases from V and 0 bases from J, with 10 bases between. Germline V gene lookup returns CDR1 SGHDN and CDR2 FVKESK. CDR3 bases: TGTGCCAGCAGCCCCACTAGAAGCTCTGGAAACACCATATATTTT. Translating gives CASSPTRSSGNTIYF.

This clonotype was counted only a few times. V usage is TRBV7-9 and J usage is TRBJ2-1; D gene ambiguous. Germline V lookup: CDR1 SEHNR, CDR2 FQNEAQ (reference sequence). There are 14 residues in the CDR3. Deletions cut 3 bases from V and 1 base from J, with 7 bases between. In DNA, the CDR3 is TGTGCCAGCAGCTTGCAGGTATCCTACAATGAGCAGTTCTTC. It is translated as CASSLQVSYNEQFF.

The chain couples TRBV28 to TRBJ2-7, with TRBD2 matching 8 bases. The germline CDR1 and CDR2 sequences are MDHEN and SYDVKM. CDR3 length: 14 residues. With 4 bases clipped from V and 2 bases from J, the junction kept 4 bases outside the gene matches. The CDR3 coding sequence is TGTGCCAGCAGTTCGCGGGAGGCCGCCTACGAGCAGTACTTC. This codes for CASSSREAAYEQYF.

The CDR3 loop is CSARPGALLGYEQYF. The DNA for the CDR3 is TGCAGTGCCAGACCAGGGGCCCTACTAGGTTACGAGCAGTACTTC. The rearrangement uses TRBV20-1 and TRBJ2-7; perhaps TRBD1 as D (6 bases). This CDR3 is built from 15 residues. Germline-derived CDR1 and CDR2 are DFQATT and SNEGSKA (reference sequence). V was cut by 6 bases and J by 4 bases, with 22 bases left in between.

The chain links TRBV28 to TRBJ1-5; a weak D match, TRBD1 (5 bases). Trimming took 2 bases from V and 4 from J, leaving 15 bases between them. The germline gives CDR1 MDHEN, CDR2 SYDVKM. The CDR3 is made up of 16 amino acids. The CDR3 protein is CASSLGIQGGNQPQHF. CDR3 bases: TGTGCCAGCAGTTTAGGGATTCAGGGCGGGAATCAGCCCCAGCATTTT.

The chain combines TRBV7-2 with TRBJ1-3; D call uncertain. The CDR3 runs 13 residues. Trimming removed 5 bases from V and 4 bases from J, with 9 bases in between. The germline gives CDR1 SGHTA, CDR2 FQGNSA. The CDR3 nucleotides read TGTGCCAGCAGCCCGCGTCCAGGAAACACCATATATTTT. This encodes CASSPRPGNTIYF.

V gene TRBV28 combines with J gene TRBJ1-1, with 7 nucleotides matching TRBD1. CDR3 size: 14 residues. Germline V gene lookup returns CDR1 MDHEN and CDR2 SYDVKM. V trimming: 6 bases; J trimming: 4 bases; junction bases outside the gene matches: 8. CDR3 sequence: CASRSGGRVTEAFF. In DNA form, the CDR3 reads TGTGCCAGCAGATCAGGGGGTAGGGTCACTGAAGCTTTCTTT.

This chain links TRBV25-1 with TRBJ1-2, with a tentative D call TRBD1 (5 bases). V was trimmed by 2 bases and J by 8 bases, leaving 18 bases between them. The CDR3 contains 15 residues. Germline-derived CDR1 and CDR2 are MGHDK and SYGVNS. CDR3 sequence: CASSEPGQANRGYTF. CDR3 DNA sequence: TGTGCCAGCAGTGAACCGGGGCAGGCCAACCGGGGCTACACCTTC.

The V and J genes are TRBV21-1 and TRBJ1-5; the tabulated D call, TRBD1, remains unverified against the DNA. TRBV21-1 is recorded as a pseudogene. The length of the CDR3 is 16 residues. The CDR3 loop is CASSPGAGAINQPQHF. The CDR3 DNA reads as TGTGCCAGCAGCCCCGGGGCAGGAGCCATCAATCAGCCCCAGCATTTT.

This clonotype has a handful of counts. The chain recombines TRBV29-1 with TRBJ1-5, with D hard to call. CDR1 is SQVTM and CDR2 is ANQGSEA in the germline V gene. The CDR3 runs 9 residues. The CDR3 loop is CRFGQPQHF. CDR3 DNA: TGCAGGTTCGGGCAGCCCCAGCATTTT.

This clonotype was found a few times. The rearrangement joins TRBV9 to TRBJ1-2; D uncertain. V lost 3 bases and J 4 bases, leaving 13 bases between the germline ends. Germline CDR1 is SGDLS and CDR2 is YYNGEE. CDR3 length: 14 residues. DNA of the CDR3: TGTGCCAGCAGCGGGTCCCGGAGGGCCTATGGCTACACCTTC. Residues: CASSGSRRAYGYTF.

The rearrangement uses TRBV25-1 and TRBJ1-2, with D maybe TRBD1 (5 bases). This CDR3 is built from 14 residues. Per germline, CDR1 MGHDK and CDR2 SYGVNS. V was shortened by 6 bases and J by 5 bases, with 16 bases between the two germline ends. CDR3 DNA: TGTGCCAGCAGGAGGGGAGGGCAGGTTTATGGCTACACCTTC. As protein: CASRRGGQVYGYTF.

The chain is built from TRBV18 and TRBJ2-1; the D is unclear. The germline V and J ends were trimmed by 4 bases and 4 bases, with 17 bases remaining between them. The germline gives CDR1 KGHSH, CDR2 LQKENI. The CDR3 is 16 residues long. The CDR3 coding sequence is TGTGCCAGCTCACTTGTCGAGGTAGGCAGGTACAATGAGCAGTTCTTC. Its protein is CASSLVEVGRYNEQFF.

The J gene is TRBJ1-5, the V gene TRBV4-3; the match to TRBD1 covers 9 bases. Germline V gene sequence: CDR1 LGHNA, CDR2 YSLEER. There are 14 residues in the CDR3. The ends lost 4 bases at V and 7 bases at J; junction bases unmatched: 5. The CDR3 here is CASSLQTGGQPQHF. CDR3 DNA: TGCGCCAGCAGCCTACAAACAGGGGGCCAGCCCCAGCATTTT.

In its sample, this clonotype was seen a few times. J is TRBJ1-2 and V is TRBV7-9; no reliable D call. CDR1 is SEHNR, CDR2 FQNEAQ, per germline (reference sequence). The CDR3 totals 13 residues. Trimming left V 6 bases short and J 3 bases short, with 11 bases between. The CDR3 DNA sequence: TGTGCCAGCAGATCGGACGGATACTATGGCTACACCTTC. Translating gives CASRSDGYYGYTF.

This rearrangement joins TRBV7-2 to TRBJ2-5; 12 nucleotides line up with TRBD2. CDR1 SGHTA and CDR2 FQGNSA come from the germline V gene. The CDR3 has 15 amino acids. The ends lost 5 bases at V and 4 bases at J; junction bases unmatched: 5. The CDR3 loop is CASSQTSGSSETQYF. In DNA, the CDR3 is TGTGCCAGCAGCCAGACTAGCGGGAGTTCAGAGACCCAGTACTTC.

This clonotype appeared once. CDR3 sequence reads: CASSQGMPIMLRFF. CDR3 sequence (DNA): TGTGCCAGCAGCCAAGGGATGCCGATTATGTTGCGGTTCTTC. J is TRBJ2-1 and V is TRBV7-9, with D uncertain. Germline-derived CDR1 and CDR2 are SEHNR and FQNEAQ (reference sequence). The CDR3 runs to 14 residues. V lost 5 bases to trimming and J lost 15 bases, with 23 bases between them.

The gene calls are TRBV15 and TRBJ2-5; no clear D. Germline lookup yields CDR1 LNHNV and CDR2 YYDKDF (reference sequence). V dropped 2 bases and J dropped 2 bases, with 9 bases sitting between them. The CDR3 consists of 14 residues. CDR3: CATSRRTEQETQYF. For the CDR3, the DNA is TGTGCCACCAGCAGAAGGACGGAACAAGAGACCCAGTACTTC.

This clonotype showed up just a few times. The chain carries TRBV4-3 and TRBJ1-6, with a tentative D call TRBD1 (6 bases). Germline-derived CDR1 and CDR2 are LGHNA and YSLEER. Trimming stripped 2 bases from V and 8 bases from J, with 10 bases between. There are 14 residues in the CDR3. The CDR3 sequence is CASSQSGGDSPLHF. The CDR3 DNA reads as TGCGCCAGCAGCCAATCCGGGGGCGATTCACCCCTCCACTTT.

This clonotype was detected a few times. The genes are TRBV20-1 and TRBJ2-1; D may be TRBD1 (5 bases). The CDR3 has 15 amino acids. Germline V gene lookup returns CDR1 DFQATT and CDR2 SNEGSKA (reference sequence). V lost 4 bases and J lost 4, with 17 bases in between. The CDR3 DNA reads TGCAGTGCTACACTGGGTGGGGCCCTTTACAATGAGCAGTTCTTC. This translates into CSATLGGALYNEQFF.

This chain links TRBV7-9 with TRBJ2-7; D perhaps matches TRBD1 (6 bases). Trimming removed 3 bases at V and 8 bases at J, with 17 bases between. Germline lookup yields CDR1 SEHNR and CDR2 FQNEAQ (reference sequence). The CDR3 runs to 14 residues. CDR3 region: CASSFDRLISKQYF. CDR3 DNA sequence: TGTGCCAGCAGCTTTGACAGGTTAATAAGCAAGCAGTACTTC.

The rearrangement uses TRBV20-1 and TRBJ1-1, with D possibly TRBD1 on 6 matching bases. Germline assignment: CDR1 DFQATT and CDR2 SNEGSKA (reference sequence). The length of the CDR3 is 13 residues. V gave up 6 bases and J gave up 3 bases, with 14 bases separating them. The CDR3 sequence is CSARTGQYTEAFF. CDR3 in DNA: TGCAGTGCCAGAACTGGACAGTACACTGAAGCTTTCTTT.

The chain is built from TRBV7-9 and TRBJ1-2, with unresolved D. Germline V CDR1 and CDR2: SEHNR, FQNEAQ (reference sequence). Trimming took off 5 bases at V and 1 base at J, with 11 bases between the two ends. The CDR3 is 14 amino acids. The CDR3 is CASSPFRNNYGYTF. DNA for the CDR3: TGTGCCAGCAGCCCCTTCCGGAATAACTATGGCTACACCTTC. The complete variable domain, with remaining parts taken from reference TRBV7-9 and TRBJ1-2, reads DTGVSQNPRHKITKRGQNVTFRCDPISEHNRLYWYRQTLGQGPEFLTYFQNEAQLEKSRLLSDRFSAERPKGSFSTLEIQRTEQGDSAMYLCASSPFRNNYGYTFGSGTRLTVV.

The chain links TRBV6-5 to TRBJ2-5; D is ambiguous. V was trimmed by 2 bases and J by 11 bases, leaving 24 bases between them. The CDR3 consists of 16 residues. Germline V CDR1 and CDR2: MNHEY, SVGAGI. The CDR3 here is CASSYVASFAYNEQYF. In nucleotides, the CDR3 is TGTGCCAGCAGTTACGTCGCCTCGTTCGCCTACAATGAGCAGTACTTC.